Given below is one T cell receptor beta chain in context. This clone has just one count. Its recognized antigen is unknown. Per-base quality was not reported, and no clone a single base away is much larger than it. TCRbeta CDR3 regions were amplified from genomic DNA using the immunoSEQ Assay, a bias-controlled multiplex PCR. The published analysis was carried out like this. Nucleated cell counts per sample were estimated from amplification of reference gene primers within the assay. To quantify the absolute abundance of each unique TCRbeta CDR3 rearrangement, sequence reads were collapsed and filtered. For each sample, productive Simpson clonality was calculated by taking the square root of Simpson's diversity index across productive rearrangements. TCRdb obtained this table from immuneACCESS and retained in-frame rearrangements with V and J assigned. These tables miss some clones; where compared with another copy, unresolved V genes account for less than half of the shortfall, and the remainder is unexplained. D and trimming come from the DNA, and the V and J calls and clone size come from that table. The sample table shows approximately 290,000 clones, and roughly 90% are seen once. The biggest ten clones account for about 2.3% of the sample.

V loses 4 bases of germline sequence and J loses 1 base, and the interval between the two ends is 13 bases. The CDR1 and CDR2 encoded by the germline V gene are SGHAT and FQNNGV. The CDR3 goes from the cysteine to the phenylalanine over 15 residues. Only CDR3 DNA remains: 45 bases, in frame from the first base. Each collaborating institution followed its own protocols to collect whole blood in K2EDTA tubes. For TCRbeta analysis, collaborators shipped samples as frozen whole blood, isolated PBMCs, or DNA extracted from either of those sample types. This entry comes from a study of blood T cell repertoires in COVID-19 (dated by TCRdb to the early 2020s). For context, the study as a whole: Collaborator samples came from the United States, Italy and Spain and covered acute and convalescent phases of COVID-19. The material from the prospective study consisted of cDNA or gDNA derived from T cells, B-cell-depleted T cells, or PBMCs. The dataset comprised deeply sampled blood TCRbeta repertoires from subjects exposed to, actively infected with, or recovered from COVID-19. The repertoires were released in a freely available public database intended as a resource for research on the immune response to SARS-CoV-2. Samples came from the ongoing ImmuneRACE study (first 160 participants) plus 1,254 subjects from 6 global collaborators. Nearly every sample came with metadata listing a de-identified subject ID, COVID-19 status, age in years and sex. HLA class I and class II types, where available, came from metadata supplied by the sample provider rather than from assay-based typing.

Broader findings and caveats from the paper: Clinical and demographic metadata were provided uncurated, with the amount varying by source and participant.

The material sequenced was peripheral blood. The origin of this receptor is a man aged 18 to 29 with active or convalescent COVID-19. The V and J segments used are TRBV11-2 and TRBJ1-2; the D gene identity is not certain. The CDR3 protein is CASSSGLHVNYGYTF. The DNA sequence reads TGTGCCAGCAGCTCCGGACTGCATGTTAACTATGGCTACACCTTC.